This is a list of T cell receptor beta chains from one sample in a study of T cells after yellow fever vaccination. MiXCR, applied by TCRdb to the 5' RACE reads, yields one record per CDR3 protein. The sample carries 620,000 or so distinct CDR3 sequences, roughly 17% recorded once. The specimen was PBMCs, collected about 5 days after the first yellow fever vaccination. The source is a man between 18 and 29 years old who received the YFV17D yellow fever vaccine. CDR3s include the opening cysteine and the closing phenylalanine or tryptophan. D genes are given only for firm matches. Size is omitted from some rows. Given values are once, few, many or a class for expanded clones.

TRBJ2-3 | TRBV11-2 | 15 | NA | NA | TGTGCCAGCAGCTCGGGCACCACGGGCACAGATACGCAGTATTTT | CASSSGTTGTDTQYF
TRBJ2-7 | TRBV5-5 | 17 | TRBD1 | NA | TGTGCCAGCAACAAGGGGACAGGGGGCGAATTCACCCACGAGCAGTACTTC | CASNKGTGGEFTHEQYF
TRBJ1-6 | TRBV15 | 15 | TRBD1 | many | TGTGCCACCAGCAGAGGGGACAGGGATAATTCACCCCTCCACTTT | CATSRGDRDNSPLHF
TRBJ1-2 | TRBV11-2 | 14 | NA | many | TGTGCCAGCAGCTTACAACGGATTAACTATGGCTACACCTTC | CASSLQRINYGYTF
TRBJ2-3 | TRBV12-5 | 17 | NA | NA | TGTGCTAGTGGTCGTGGAGCCCTGCAGCCTAGCACAGATACGCAGTATTTT | CASGRGALQPSTDTQYF
TRBJ1-5 | TRBV19 | 15 | NA | few | TGTGCCAGTAGTATAGGAGGGTTCGAGGGTCAGCCCCAGCATTTT | CASSIGGFEGQPQHF
TRBJ1-1 | TRBV6-1 | 13 | NA | few | TGTGCCAGCGTGTTAACCGGGAACACTGAAGCTTTCTTT | CASVLTGNTEAFF
TRBJ2-5 | TRBV12-5 | 17 | TRBD2 | NA | TGTGCTAGTGGCCCCGGGACTACCGGGCCCTTCCAAGAGACCCAGTACTTC | CASGPGTTGPFQETQYF
TRBJ1-1 | TRBV10-2 | 14 | NA | NA | TGCGCCAGCAGTGAAGATTGGGGAGGTGCTGAAGCTTTCTTT | CASSEDWGGAEAFF
TRBJ2-5 | TRBV7-8 | 16 | TRBD2 | NA | TGTGCCAGCAGCTTATCAGCTAGCGGGGGGCAAGAGACCAAGTACTTC | CASSLSASGGQETKYF
TRBJ1-5 | TRBV6-1 | 15 | TRBD1 | NA | TGTGCCAGCAGCCCCGACAGGGTCTCGGGTCAGCCCCAGCATTTT | CASSPDRVSGQPQHF
TRBJ2-3 | TRBV7-3 | 15 | TRBD2 | NA | TGTGCCAGCAGCTTAATCGGCGGGGGGGCAGATACGCAGTATTTT | CASSLIGGGADTQYF
TRBJ2-5 | TRBV11-2 | 16 | NA | many | TGTGCCAGCAGCTTAGATCCGGCTAGCTGGGGGGAGACCCAGTACTTC | CASSLDPASWGETQYF
TRBJ2-3 | TRBV4-3 | 18 | TRBD2 | few | TGCGCCAGCAGCCAAGGGGCCCTAGCGGGGGGCCTCACAGATACGCAGTATTTT | CASSQGALAGGLTDTQYF
TRBJ1-2 | TRBV5-1 | 16 | NA | few | TGCGCCAGCAGCTTGACACGACCGGGCAGGGAGGGCGGCTACACCTTC | CASSLTRPGREGGYTF
TRBJ2-2 | TRBV28 | 15 | TRBD1 | few | TGTGCCAGCAGTGTGGACAGGGAAGACACCGGGGAGCTGTTTTTT | CASSVDREDTGELFF
TRBJ2-1 | TRBV12-3/TRBV12-4 | 16 | NA | few | TGTGCCAGCAGTCAGAGTAGGGGGGGCCGCTCGAGTGAGCAGTTCTTC | CASSQSRGGRSSEQFF